This TCR beta chain was recovered during a study of blood T cell repertoires in COVID-19. About the study: Material from acute and convalescent COVID-19 was sourced from the United States, Italy and Spain. PBMCs, B-cell-depleted T cells, or T cells provided the cDNA or gDNA that made up the material.

V lost 2 bases to trimming and J lost 4 bases, with 8 bases between them. CDR1 SGHNT and CDR2 YENEEA come from the germline V gene. The CDR3 runs 13 residues. Sequencing was performed with immunoSEQ multiplex PCR; in TCRdb, only in-frame clones are kept and a portion is missing. The sample includes about 150,000 clones, 70% to 80% of them seen just once. This chain links TRBV11-3 with TRBJ1-1; no clear D. The sequence was collected from a man aged 45-65 years with acute or convalescent COVID-19. The specimen sequenced was peripheral blood. The CDR3, as DNA: TGTGCCAGCAGCTTAACACCCGTCACTGAAGCTTTCTTT. Amino acids: CASSLTPVTEAFF.